This T cell receptor beta chain is drawn from a study of human T cells and chemical hapten exposure (dated by TCRdb to the early 2020s). Some background on the complete study: For sensitization, 2% DPC in acetone was applied to an approximately 2 cm by approximately 2 cm area of upper inner arm skin. Patients additionally received weekly therapeutic DPC doses to the scalp throughout the roughly 25-week study period. Patch testing was done on the upper back using Finn chambers containing 0.01% DPC, and results were scored after 6 days according to International Contact Dermatitis Research Group standards. Alopecia areata with under or over 50% scalp involvement, alopecia totalis and alopecia universalis were represented in the patient cohort, which was mostly female. The libraries were sequenced as a pool, and the TCR yield per sample differed mostly because of small variations in library volumes within the pool. This study followed changes in the peripheral blood TCR repertoire in vivo during primary and secondary sensitization of alopecia patients to the hapten diphenylcyclopropenone (DPC). Blood was sampled from patients pre-sensitization (week 0) and at 2, 6 and about 24 weeks after DPC sensitization. For TCR sequencing, blood came from 25 to 35 alopecia patients at anywhere from one to four time points (pre-sensitization, 2, 6 and 24 weeks). What the research found in general, with its limitations: Repeated subsampling changed both the strength of the expansion versus patch-test correlation and the threshold at which that correlation became significant. Because all patients had alopecia, a presumed autoimmune disease, the immune response of the patients might differ from that of healthy individuals. Patch test score was positively correlated with the number of PT1 expanded TCRs, with significance at thresholds 8, 16 and 32 but not at 4. Expanded TCRs formed significantly more large CDR3 similarity clusters than pre-sensitization or healthy control sets, consistent with antigen-driven responses. DPC sensitization did not change how many TCRs were above 1 in 1000 frequency, and no evidence was found of alterations in global repertoire structure.

Sample time point, as interpreted from the label and publication: patch test 3, about 24 weeks after DPC sensitization. This specimen's treatment or condition label, per the study, means: therapeutic diphenylcyclopropenone sensitization with weekly scalp DPC. At each patch-test visit, blood was drawn before the patch test was applied. Patients were considered eligible if aged 18 to 70, diagnosed with alopecia and deemed suitable for DPC therapy, and patients were excluded if pregnant. Total RNA was extracted from unfractionated whole blood collected in Tempus Blood RNA tubes. V is clipped by 1 base and J by 0 bases, and the sequence between their germline boundaries is 10 bases long. The CDR3 runs 15 residues from the cysteine to the phenylalanine. Only the CDR3 DNA stays, 45 bases, in frame from base 1. CDR1 and CDR2 are drawn from the germline V gene (reference sequence): LGHDT, YNNKEL. The library was produced with RACE. Instrument on record: NextSeq 500. During library preparation, unique molecular identifiers were attached to individual cDNA molecules so that TCRs could be counted in a quantitative, reproducible way. For every blood RNA sample, sequencing covered both the TCR alpha and TCR beta chains. The authors' pipeline ran thus. Samples had a median of approximately 96,000 TCRs, with a range from about 23,224 to 700,000. V, J and CDR3 annotation of the TCR reads was carried out using the Decombinator software suite. For the PS versus PT1 abundance plots, all samples were subsampled to the same number of TCRs (28,000). TCRs were defined as expanded if absent before sensitization and observed at least eight times at the 2-week time point. TCRdb passed the public sequencing reads through fastp at Q25 and MiXCR, retaining productive beta sequences. When rows share a CDR3 protein, they turn into one entry using the most common DNA and genes. TCRdb, rather than the study authors, made the V and J calls. The sample records 25,000 to 35,000 distinct CDR3 sequences, about 5% of which are singletons. The ten largest clones capture about 6% of the sample.

This clonotype was observed at least ten times. The target of this receptor is not known. The input lacks base qualities; no much larger clone sits a single base away. The specimen was whole blood, collected in connection with sensitization to the hapten diphenylcyclopropenone (DPC). Recombination connected TRBV3-1 to TRBJ2-7; a confident D gene designation cannot be given. The sequence derives from a man aged 30 to 39 with alopecia areata. Some clones in this sample may be carry-over from other donors' samples. The CDR3 has the sequence CASSQGDLHSYEQYF. The DNA is TGTGCCAGCAGCCAAGGTGACTTGCACTCCTACGAGCAGTACTTC.